Listed below are T cell receptor beta chains from one sample, sequenced in a study of cytomegalovirus exposure and HLA in healthy donors. The repertoire was sequenced with immunoSEQ multiplex PCR; TCRdb's copy has only in-frame clones and lacks some. This table holds roughly 120,000 clones, 79% found once. Sample: PBMCs. All receptors derive from a man aged 18-30 years in good health and CMV-seronegative. The CDR3 runs from the conserved cysteine through the conserved F or W. The order of the fields is clone size, D gene, V gene, J gene, CDR3 DNA, CDR3 protein. The D gene is left open where the match is weak. Part of the rows lack a size; the others show once, few, many or a class for expanded clones.

clone size: once; D gene: -; V gene: TRBV19; J gene: TRBJ2-7; CDR3 DNA: TGTGCCAGTAGTGAGGGGGTAGGGTCCTACGAGCAGTACTTC; CDR3 protein: CASSEGVGSYEQYF
clone size: -; D gene: -; V gene: TRBV6-5; J gene: TRBJ1-1; CDR3 DNA: TGTGCCAGCAGTTTTGAGGCTCCGAACACTGAAGCTTTCTTT; CDR3 protein: CASSFEAPNTEAFF
clone size: -; D gene: TRBD2; V gene: TRBV27; J gene: TRBJ2-1; CDR3 DNA: TGTGCCAGCAGTACAACGACTAGCGGGGTTACCTACAATGAGCAGTTCTTC; CDR3 protein: CASSTTTSGVTYNEQFF
clone size: -; D gene: -; V gene: TRBV7-9; J gene: TRBJ2-7; CDR3 DNA: TGTGCCAGCAGCTTATCCATTTCCTACGAGCAGTACTTC; CDR3 protein: CASSLSISYEQYF
clone size: -; D gene: TRBD2; V gene: TRBV19; J gene: TRBJ2-2; CDR3 DNA: TGTGCCAGTAGTATGGTTAGCGGGTCCTACACCGGGGAGCTGTTTTTT; CDR3 protein: CASSMVSGSYTGELFF
clone size: few; D gene: TRBD1; V gene: TRBV10-3; J gene: TRBJ2-6; CDR3 DNA: TGTGCCATCCGAGGCTCCGGGACAGGTCTGTCTGGGGCCAACGTCCTGACTTTC; CDR3 protein: CAIRGSGTGLSGANVLTF
clone size: -; D gene: -; V gene: TRBV7-9; J gene: TRBJ2-2; CDR3 DNA: TGTGCCAGCAGCTTCCGTGGGACATCGAACACCGGGGAGCTGTTTTTT; CDR3 protein: CASSFRGTSNTGELFF
clone size: few; D gene: TRBD2; V gene: TRBV19; J gene: TRBJ2-7; CDR3 DNA: TGTGCCAGTAGTATAGCCCTAGCGGGAGCCGAGCAGTACTTC; CDR3 protein: CASSIALAGAEQYF
clone size: few; D gene: -; V gene: TRBV9; J gene: TRBJ1-2; CDR3 DNA: TGTGCCAGCAGCGTAGAACAGGGAAATGGCTACACCTTC; CDR3 protein: CASSVEQGNGYTF
clone size: -; D gene: TRBD1; V gene: TRBV27; J gene: TRBJ2-7; CDR3 DNA: TGTGCCAGCAGTTTGATGGGACAGGGCTTTACAAGCTCCTACGAGCAGTACTTC; CDR3 protein: CASSLMGQGFTSSYEQYF
clone size: -; D gene: -; V gene: TRBV4-2; J gene: TRBJ2-3; CDR3 DNA: TGTGCCAGCAGCCCGATAGCGTCTAGCACAGATACGCAGTATTTT; CDR3 protein: CASSPIASSTDTQYF
clone size: -; D gene: TRBD1; V gene: TRBV7-2; J gene: TRBJ1-3; CDR3 DNA: TGTGCCAGCAGTCCGGGACAGGGGGGAAACACCATATATTTT; CDR3 protein: CASSPGQGGNTIYF
clone size: once; D gene: -; V gene: TRBV27; J gene: TRBJ1-6; CDR3 DNA: TGTGCCAGCAGTTTGGCCCCTTCACCTGGTTCACCCCTCCACTTT; CDR3 protein: CASSLAPSPGSPLHF
clone size: -; D gene: TRBD2; V gene: TRBV7-7; J gene: TRBJ2-2; CDR3 DNA: TGTGCCAGCAGCCCCAGGACTAGCGGGAGGACCGGGGAGCTGTTTTTT; CDR3 protein: CASSPRTSGRTGELFF